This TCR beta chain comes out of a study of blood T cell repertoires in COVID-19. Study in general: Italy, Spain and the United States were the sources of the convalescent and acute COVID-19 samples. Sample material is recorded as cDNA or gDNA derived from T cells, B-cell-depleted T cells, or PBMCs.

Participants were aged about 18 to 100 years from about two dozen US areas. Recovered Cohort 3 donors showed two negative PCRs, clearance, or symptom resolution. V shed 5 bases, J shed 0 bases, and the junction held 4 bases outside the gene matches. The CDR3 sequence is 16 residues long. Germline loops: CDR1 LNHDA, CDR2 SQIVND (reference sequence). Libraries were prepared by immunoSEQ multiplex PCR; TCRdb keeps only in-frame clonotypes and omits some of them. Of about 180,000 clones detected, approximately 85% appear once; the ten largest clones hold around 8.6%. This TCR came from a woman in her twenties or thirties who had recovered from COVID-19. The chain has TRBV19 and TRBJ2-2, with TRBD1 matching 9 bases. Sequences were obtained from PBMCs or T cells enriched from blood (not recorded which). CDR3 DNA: TGTGCCAGTAGTCCACAGGGGGCCTCGAACACCGGGGAGCTGTTTTTT. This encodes CASSPQGASNTGELFF.